Shown below are 26 T cell receptor beta chains from a single sample sequenced in a study of vaccination and CD4 T cells after COVID-19. These receptors have no identified antigens. Cultured CD4+ T cell DNA was sequenced using the Oncomine TCR Beta short-read assay. TCRdb passed the PCR reads through MiXCR, listing each CDR3 protein once. The sample includes 14,000 or so distinct CDR3 sequences, about 29% of them seen just once. Described treatment: roughly 10-day PBMC culture with coronavirus spike peptide pools or control peptides (ViraFEST assay). The sample taken for sequencing was cultured CD4+ T cells from blood. These receptors originate from a human donor with COVID-19.

The V and J genes are TRBV6-2 or TRBV6-3 and TRBJ2-7; D is undetermined. The germline V gene has CDR1 MNHEY and CDR2 SVGEGT. Trimming left V 8 bases short and J 2 bases short, with 10 bases between. CDR3 length: 12 residues. The chain's CDR3 is CASSSQTYEQYF. The DNA for the CDR3 is TGTGCCAGCTCTTCCCAAACCTACGAGCAGTACTTC.

The rearrangement joins TRBV6-4 to TRBJ2-1; 8 bases are a match to TRBD2. This CDR3 comprises 16 residues. V lost 3 bases, J lost 0 bases, and 4 bases stayed unmatched. Germline CDR1 reads MRHNA; CDR2 reads SNTAGT. The CDR3 is CASSETGGSSYNEQFF. In DNA form, the CDR3 reads TGTGCCAGCAGTGAAACGGGGGGGAGCTCCTACAATGAGCAGTTCTTC.

This clonotype was observed a handful of times. V and J are TRBV20-1 and TRBJ2-3, with D unclear. The germline gives CDR1 DFQATT, CDR2 SNEGSKA (reference sequence). Between the trimmed V and J ends, which lost 3 bases and 2 bases, there was a span of 9 bases. This CDR3 contains 13 residues. This CDR3 reads CSASFGDTDTQYF. CDR3 sequence (DNA): TGCAGTGCTAGTTTTGGGGACACAGATACGCAGTATTTT.

The chain couples TRBV19 to TRBJ2-5; 8 nucleotides match TRBD2. V shed 10 bases and J 4 bases; nucleotides not matched to a gene: 14. The CDR3 runs 15 residues. The germline gives CDR1 LNHDA, CDR2 SQIVND (reference sequence). DNA for the CDR3: TGTGCCACCGGGGGGGGAGCTTCCCGCGGAGAGACCCAGTACTTC. Translating it yields CATGGGASRGETQYF.

This clonotype has just a few counts. This sequence joins TRBV6-2 or TRBV6-3 and TRBJ1-3; TRBD1 is a possible D gene (6 bases). With 8 bases removed from V and 0 bases from J, the gap between germline ends came to 8 bases. Germline CDR1 and CDR2: MNHEY and SVGEGT. The CDR3 runs 13 residues. Here the CDR3 reads CASRTDSGNTIYF. The DNA of the CDR3 is TGTGCCAGCCGGACAGACTCTGGAAACACCATATATTTT.

This chain connects TRBV7-2 to TRBJ1-5; possibly TRBD1 for D (5 bases). The germline V gene encodes CDR1 SGHTA and CDR2 FQGNSA. There are 18 residues in the CDR3. Trimming cost V 4 bases and J 2 bases, with 21 bases left between them. The CDR3 region is CASSSPPGLSTGNQPQHF. The CDR3 DNA reads TGTGCCAGCAGCTCACCACCGGGACTCTCGACGGGCAATCAGCCCCAGCATTTT.

This chain links TRBV5-3 with TRBJ2-7, with TRBD1 matching over 7 bases. TRBV5-3 has ORF status, its function being uncertain. The CDR3 consists of 16 residues. Trimming at V came to 4 bases and at J to 0 bases, leaving 10 bases not matched to a gene. The CDR3 sequence: CARSPPAGGSSYEQYF. The CDR3 DNA follows: TGTGCCAGAAGCCCCCCGGCAGGGGGAAGCTCCTACGAGCAGTACTTC.

This chain connects TRBV5-1 to TRBJ2-5; D remains unclear. CDR3 size: 12 residues. The germline gives CDR1 SGHRS, CDR2 YFSETQ. Trimming left V 0 bases short and J 5 bases short, with 5 bases between. CDR3 protein: CASSLVGETQYF. CDR3 bases: TGCGCCAGCAGCTTGGTCGGGGAGACCCAGTACTTC.

The V and J genes are TRBV20-1 and TRBJ1-3; 11 nucleotides agree with TRBD1. The CDR3 sequence is 13 residues long. The germline gives CDR1 DFQATT, CDR2 SNEGSKA (reference sequence). The trim removed 5 bases at V and 8 bases at J, leaving 5 bases unmatched. The CDR3 protein is CSAGGDRGDTIYF. The CDR3 coding sequence is TGCAGTGCTGGGGGGGACAGGGGGGACACCATATATTTT.

Sample share makes this clonotype medium-sized. The gene calls are TRBV15 and TRBJ1-3, with 11 bases aligning to TRBD1. CDR3 length: 15 amino acids. Germline CDR1 is LNHNV and CDR2 is YYDKDF (reference sequence). After removal of 5 bases from V and 3 bases from J, the junction contained 3 bases not matched to a gene. In DNA, the CDR3 is TGTGCCACCAGCTGGGACAGGGGGAATGGAAACACCATATATTTT. Its protein is CATSWDRGNGNTIYF. The whole variable domain, remainder taken from reference TRBV15 and TRBJ1-3, is DAMVIQNPRYQVTQFGKPVTLSCSQTLNHNVMYWYQQKSSQAPKLLFHYYDKDFNNEADTPDNFQSRRPNTSFCFLDIRSPGLGDTAMYLCATSWDRGNGNTIYFGEGSWLTVV.

This chain uses TRBV20-1 with TRBJ2-3; 10 nucleotides match TRBD1. This CDR3 is 13 amino acids long. Germline-derived CDR1 and CDR2 are DFQATT and SNEGSKA (reference sequence). Germline trimming cut 5 bases from V and 5 bases from J; bases unmatched to any gene: 4. CDR3 sequence (DNA): TGCAGTGCTGACAGGGGGCGTATAGATACGCAGTATTTT. Translating gives CSADRGRIDTQYF.

The V and J genes are TRBV20-1 and TRBJ2-1, with 12 positions matching TRBD2. This CDR3 spans 15 amino acids. V dropped 0 bases and J dropped 12; count of bases not matched to a gene: 9. In germline, CDR1 is DFQATT, CDR2 SNEGSKA (reference sequence). CDR3 residues: CSARDQGLAGIGQFF. The CDR3 DNA reads TGCAGTGCTAGAGATCAAGGACTAGCGGGGATAGGGCAGTTCTTC.

V gene TRBV6-1 combines with J gene TRBJ2-2; D perhaps matches TRBD2 (7 bases). This CDR3 has 13 amino acids. V shed 8 bases and J shed 4 bases, with 11 bases lying between them. Germline-derived CDR1 and CDR2 are MNHNS and SASEGT. The CDR3 coding sequence is TGTGCCAGCTCCGCGGGGGCCACCGGGGAGCTGTTTTTT. Its translation: CASSAGATGELFF.

In this sample, this clonotype turned up a few times. The chain couples TRBV7-3 to TRBJ2-5; 10 bases line up with TRBD2. The CDR3 has 14 amino acids. Per the germline V gene, CDR1 is SGHTA and CDR2 is FQGTGA. The trim removed 3 bases at V and 3 bases at J, leaving 1 base unmatched. The CDR3 sequence: CASSFSGGKETQYF. In DNA form, the CDR3 reads TGTGCCAGCAGCTTTAGCGGGGGGAAAGAGACCCAGTACTTC.

The chain recombines TRBV20-1 with TRBJ2-3; TRBD2 agrees at 8 bases. Germline V CDR1 and CDR2: DFQATT, SNEGSKA (reference sequence). CDR3 length: 14 residues. V dropped 5 bases and J dropped 1; count of bases not matched to a gene: 5. The CDR3 DNA is TGCAGTGCTTCGCGCGGGGGGCGCACAGATACGCAGTATTTT. Protein: CSASRGGRTDTQYF.

This clonotype appeared a few times. V gene TRBV7-6 combines with J gene TRBJ1-1; maybe TRBD1 (6 bases). The CDR3 sequence is 15 residues long. The germline CDR1 and CDR2 sequences are SGHVS and FNYEAQ. The V and J ends lost 2 bases and 5 bases respectively, with 15 bases between them. The CDR3 sequence is CASSLSSTGSTEAFF. The CDR3 region has the DNA TGTGCCAGCAGCTTATCCAGTACAGGGTCTACTGAAGCTTTCTTT.

V is TRBV30 and J is TRBJ2-5; 7 positions agree with TRBD2. The CDR3 totals 14 residues. V gave up 3 bases and J gave up 2 bases; unmatched junction bases: 6. The V gene's germline CDR1 is GTSNPN and CDR2 SVGIG (reference sequence). The CDR3 DNA sequence: TGTGCCTGGAGAGGAAGCGGGACTCAAGAGACCCAGTACTTC. It specifies CAWRGSGTQETQYF.

Relative to its sample, this clonotype is medium-sized. This chain links TRBV24-1 with TRBJ1-2, with 8 bases identical to TRBD1. The junction had 7 bases not matched to a gene; V was cut back by 3 bases and J by 8 bases. The CDR3 spans 14 residues. The V gene's germline CDR1 is KGHDR and CDR2 SFDVKD. The DNA for the CDR3 is TGTGCCACCAGTGATAGGGGACAGGAGCGAGGCTACACCTTC. This sequence encodes CATSDRGQERGYTF.

This clonotype has just a few counts. The gene calls are TRBV19 and TRBJ2-2, with D maybe TRBD2 (5 bases). Germline loops: CDR1 LNHDA, CDR2 SQIVND (reference sequence). Trimming stripped 5 bases from V and 6 bases from J, with 19 bases between. The CDR3 totals 16 residues. The CDR3 is CASSPGRASIPGELFF. Written as DNA, the CDR3 is TGTGCCAGTAGTCCCGGGCGGGCTTCGATTCCCGGGGAGCTGTTTTTT.

The genes are TRBV6-1 and TRBJ1-2, with D perhaps TRBD1 (6 bases). V was trimmed by 7 bases and J by 4 bases, leaving 7 bases between them. CDR1 is MNHNS, CDR2 SASEGT, per germline. This CDR3 is built from 11 residues. The CDR3 DNA is TGTGCCAGCACGGACAGCTATGGCTACACCTTC. Its translation: CASTDSYGYTF.

This chain joins TRBV7-9 and TRBJ2-7; D is perhaps TRBD2 (5 bases). The CDR3 covers 13 residues. From germline, CDR1 is SEHNR and CDR2 FQNEAQ (reference sequence). V dropped 5 bases and J dropped 0 bases, with 8 bases sitting between them. The CDR3 DNA sequence: TGTGCCAGCAGCAACGGGGACTCCTACGAGCAGTACTTC. It codes for CASSNGDSYEQYF. Full variable domain (rest looked up from reference TRBV7-9 and TRBJ2-7): DTGVSQNPRHKITKRGQNVTFRCDPISEHNRLYWYRQTLGQGPEFLTYFQNEAQLEKSRLLSDRFSAERPKGSFSTLEIQRTEQGDSAMYLCASSNGDSYEQYFGPGTRLTVT.

The chain joins TRBV11-2 to TRBJ2-1; D is perhaps TRBD1 (6 bases). The end of the DNA fits TRBJ2-7 better, so the J call may be wrong. The CDR3 consists of 16 residues. The germline V gene encodes CDR1 SGHAT and CDR2 FQNNGV. The chain's CDR3 is CASSLVQGRSGYEQYF. CDR3 bases: TGTGCCAGCAGCTTAGTTCAGGGGCGGTCAGGGTACGAGCAGTACTTC.

Only a few counts were recorded for this clonotype. The chain couples TRBV6-1 to TRBJ1-3; 8 bases line up with TRBD1. The V gene's germline CDR1 is MNHNS and CDR2 SASEGT. The J segment lost 2 bases and the V segment lost 5 bases, leaving 8 bases of the junction unmatched. The CDR3 covers 16 residues. The CDR3 spells CASSLSTGQAGNTIYF. The DNA of the CDR3 is TGTGCCAGCAGTCTTTCGACGGGACAGGCTGGAAACACCATATATTTT.

This chain uses TRBV2 with TRBJ2-7; D is possibly TRBD2 (6 bases). V was clipped by 7 bases and J by 0 bases, with 16 bases between them. This CDR3 is built from 15 residues. Per germline, CDR1 SNHLY and CDR2 FYNNEI. The CDR3 sequence is CASTGTGGSSYEQYF. As DNA, the CDR3 is TGTGCCAGCACCGGAACAGGAGGGAGCTCCTACGAGCAGTACTTC.

The rearrangement links TRBV5-4 to TRBJ1-5; TRBD1 matches 7 bases. The CDR3 is 14 residues long. V gave up 0 bases and J gave up 5 bases; unmatched junction bases: 2. The germline V gene encodes CDR1 SGHNT and CDR2 YYREEE (reference sequence). The CDR3 sequence: CASSLGGGDQPQHF. The CDR3 DNA sequence: TGTGCCAGCAGCTTGGGAGGGGGCGATCAGCCCCAGCATTTT.

The sample holds a few counts of this clonotype. This chain uses TRBV7-2 with TRBJ1-2, with unresolved D. This CDR3 comprises 14 residues. V was cut by 5 bases and J by 5 bases, with 15 bases left in between. The germline V gene encodes CDR1 SGHTA and CDR2 FQGNSA. DNA for the CDR3: TGTGCCAGCAGCCCTCGGACCGCGCCGTATGGCTACACCTTC. It translates to CASSPRTAPYGYTF. The variable domain in full, with the rest retrieved from reference TRBV7-2 and TRBJ1-2, is GAGVSQSPSNKVTEKGKDVELRCDPISGHTALYWYRQSLGQGLEFLIYFQGNSAPDKSGLPSDRFSAERTGGSVSTLTIQRTQQEDSAVYLCASSPRTAPYGYTFGSGTRLTVV.